This entry concerns a single T cell receptor (beta chain). Isolation of naive CD8 T cells was achieved by sorting on a CD8+CD4-CCR7+CD45RA+ phenotype. Both previously described methods and listed TCR primers were employed to make bulk TCR libraries. TCRdb independently ran MiXCR on the PCR reads; one entry per CDR3 protein. Among a few hundred thousand distinct CDR3 sequences listed, around 23% were seen once. This sample stems from a study of molecular identifiers for immune sequencing clone quantification. Looked up from germline, CDR1 is SGDLS and CDR2 is YYNGEE. This CDR3 is built from 15 residues. V shed 3 bases, J shed 10 bases, and the junction held 14 bases outside the gene matches.

This clonotype was obtained from a human donor in good health. Some libraries in this study had Jurkat cell RNA spiked in. V is TRBV9 and J is TRBJ1-1, with 8 nucleotides matching TRBD1. The material sequenced was naive CD8+ T cells from blood, with Jurkat cell RNA spiked in. Described subset: FACS-sorted CD8+CD4-CCR7+CD45RA+ naive T cells. This CDR3 is CASSDRPAGGFRAFF. In DNA, the CDR3 is TGTGCCAGCAGCGACCGCCCGGCAGGGGGCTTTAGAGCTTTCTTT.